This T cell receptor (beta chain) was retrieved from a study of read filtering for tumor transcriptome and immune sequencing. Germline CDR1 is LGHDT and CDR2 is YNNKEL (reference sequence). V shed 1 base and J shed 8 bases, with 15 bases lying between them. This CDR3 has 15 amino acids. Study-wide findings and caveats: Even smaller IR-seq throughput identified most shared clonotypes. Single-read clonotypes: 80% to 90% of IR-seq clonotypes (around 3.5% of reads), more than 70% of RNA-seq clonotypes (approximately 43% of reads). Without single-read clonotypes, shared clonotype proportions correlated more between IR-seq and RNA-seq.

This clonotype was seen many times. Its antigen is currently unknown. From roughly 400 ng of RNA, a library with molecular barcoded alpha/delta and beta/gamma adaptors was made. TCRdb re-analysed the reads in MiXCR, keeping a single row per CDR3 protein. The data contain about 62,000 distinct CDR3 sequences, approximately 19% of them singletons. The source of this sequence is a donor at least 40 years old with multiple myeloma. The gene calls are TRBV3-1 and TRBJ2-1; tentative D call: TRBD2 (5 bases). Sequenced input: a population of CD138-negative cells sorted from bone marrow. The CDR3 spells CASSQALAGSHEQFF. CDR3 DNA: TGTGCCAGCAGCCAAGCCCTAGCCGGGTCTCATGAGCAGTTCTTC.